Shown below are 17 T cell receptor beta chains from a single sample sequenced in a study of shared T cell receptors in the human thymus. The protocol was immunoSEQ multiplex PCR, while the TCRdb copy is restricted to in-frame clones and leaves out a portion. The table lists 700,000 or so clones, 70% to 90% of them singletons. These data also featured in a second study, about human thymus T cells.

The specimen was thymocytes. The receptor set was obtained from a girl less than two years old with a congenital heart defect.

In its sample, this clone was seen a few times. The chain links TRBV9 to TRBJ1-2, with 7 bases aligning to TRBD1. J gave up 8 bases and V 2 bases, and 6 bases lay outside the gene matches. Germline-derived CDR1 and CDR2 are SGDLS and YYNGEE. The CDR3 sequence is 13 residues long. Here the CDR3 reads CASSVDRVGGYTF. DNA of the CDR3: TGTGCCAGCAGCGTCGACAGGGTCGGCGGCTACACCTTC. The full variable domain, with the rest looked up from reference TRBV9 and TRBJ1-2, is DSGVTQTPKHLITATGQRVTLRCSPRSGDLSVYWYQQSLDQGLQFLIQYYNGEERAKGNILERFSAQQFPDLHSELNLSSLELGDSALYFCASSVDRVGGYTFGSGTRLTVV.

This chain connects TRBV27 to TRBJ1-2; TRBD1 agrees at 11 bases. Germline values: CDR1 MNHEY, CDR2 SMNVEV (reference sequence). The trim removed 6 bases at V and 9 bases at J, leaving 12 bases unmatched. The CDR3 is 15 residues long. CDR3 DNA: TGTGCCAGCAGGAGGGCCACGGGGACAGGGGGTAGCTACACCTTC. Translation: CASRRATGTGGSYTF.

The chain uses TRBV10-2 and TRBJ2-7; the match to TRBD1 covers 11 bases. V shed 6 bases and J 4 bases; nucleotides not matched to a gene: 2. The germline V gene has CDR1 WSHSY and CDR2 SAAADI. The CDR3 is 13 residues long. CDR3 in amino acids: CASSGQGAYEQYF. The CDR3, as DNA: TGCGCCAGCAGCGGACAGGGGGCGTACGAGCAGTACTTC.

The chain links TRBV16 to TRBJ2-1; 8 bases agree with TRBD2. Trimming at V came to 0 bases and at J to 2 bases, leaving 12 bases not matched to a gene. Germline V gene sequence: CDR1 KGHSY, CDR2 FQNENV. The CDR3 extends over 19 amino acids. The CDR3 loop reads CASSQSAGGRGVTYNEQFF. CDR3 DNA sequence: TGTGCCAGCAGCCAATCCGCGGGGGGAAGGGGAGTCACCTACAATGAGCAGTTCTTC.

The V gene is TRBV27, the J gene TRBJ1-6; D not certain. The CDR3 runs to 14 residues. The V and J ends lost 2 bases and 7 bases respectively, with 9 bases between them. CDR1 is MNHEY and CDR2 is SMNVEV in the germline V gene (reference sequence). Written as DNA, the CDR3 is TGTGCCAGCAGTTTAGGAGGCCCCAATTCACCCCTCCACTTT. Translating it yields CASSLGGPNSPLHF.

The chain links TRBV10-3 to TRBJ1-1, with a tentative D call TRBD1 (5 bases). The CDR3 extends over 15 amino acids. CDR1 is ENHRY and CDR2 is SYGVKD in the germline V gene. Trimming removed 5 bases from V and 3 bases from J, with 16 bases in between. The CDR3 loop is CAISPFVGTHTEAFF. The CDR3, as DNA: TGTGCCATCAGTCCCTTCGTGGGGACTCACACTGAAGCTTTCTTT.

This clone was observed once. CDR3 sequence reads: CASSTWTSGSYEQYF. The DNA of the CDR3 is TGTGCCAGCAGCACCTGGACTAGCGGTTCCTACGAGCAGTACTTC. This chain joins TRBV7-2 and TRBJ2-7; 10 bases are shared with TRBD2. Germline V gene lookup returns CDR1 SGHTA and CDR2 FQGNSA. Losses at the gene ends were 5 bases for V and 1 base for J; bases not matched to a gene: 5. This CDR3 spans 15 amino acids.

This clone was seen once. The gene calls are TRBV9 and TRBJ2-7; 8 bases fit TRBD1. V dropped 4 bases and J dropped 5; count of bases not matched to a gene: 8. CDR3 size: 14 residues. In germline, CDR1 is SGDLS, CDR2 YYNGEE. The CDR3 nucleotides read TGTGCCAGCAGCCCCAGGGGGCCAGTGGACGAGCAGTACTTC. Its translation: CASSPRGPVDEQYF.

This clone was counted a few times. The rearrangement links TRBV6-1 to TRBJ1-2; a weak D match, TRBD1 (6 bases). The CDR3 is made up of 13 amino acids. Germline CDR1 is MNHNS and CDR2 is SASEGT. V lost 10 bases, J lost 4 bases, and 16 bases lay in between. The CDR3 is CATGTHPPYGYTF. CDR3 DNA sequence: TGTGCCACCGGGACACATCCTCCCTATGGCTACACCTTC.

The rearrangement uses TRBV27 and TRBJ2-3, with 7 bases lining up with TRBD1. Germline trimming cut 7 bases from V and 2 bases from J; bases unmatched to any gene: 6. The germline V gene has CDR1 MNHEY and CDR2 SMNVEV (reference sequence). CDR3 length equals 14 residues. For the CDR3, the DNA is TGTGCCAGCACCCTGGACAGGTTCACAGATACGCAGTATTTT. This encodes CASTLDRFTDTQYF.

This clone was counted only a few times. The chain recombines TRBV5-6 with TRBJ2-1, with no clear D. The CDR3 is 15 amino acids. From germline, CDR1 is SGHDT and CDR2 YYEEEE. V was pared by 4 bases and J by 0 bases, with 11 bases between. CDR3 loop: CASSPRFSSYNEQFF. The CDR3 DNA reads as TGTGCCAGCAGCCCGAGGTTTTCCTCCTACAATGAGCAGTTCTTC.

The chain uses TRBV28 and TRBJ1-5, with D perhaps matching TRBD1 (5 bases). Germline V gene lookup returns CDR1 MDHEN and CDR2 SYDVKM. CDR3 length: 13 amino acids. V lost 7 bases and J 7 bases, leaving 14 bases between the germline ends. In DNA, the CDR3 is TGTGCCAGCAAAGACAGACCGGGCCAGCCCCAGCATTTT. Protein sequence: CASKDRPGQPQHF. Complete variable domain (other parts from reference TRBV28 and TRBJ1-5): DVKVTQSSRYLVKRTGEKVFLECVQDMDHENMFWYRQDPGLGLRLIYFSYDVKMKEKGDIPEGYSVSREKKERFSLILESASTNQTSMYLCASKDRPGQPQHFGDGTRLSIL.

This chain uses TRBV5-1 with TRBJ2-7, with TRBD2 identical over 11 bases. V dropped 2 bases and J dropped 1; count of bases not matched to a gene: 2. The V gene's germline CDR1 is SGHRS and CDR2 YFSETQ. This CDR3 is 15 amino acids long. The CDR3 nucleotides read TGCGCCAGCAGCTTAACTAGCGGGGGTTCCTACGAGCAGTACTTC. It encodes CASSLTSGGSYEQYF.

This chain uses TRBV27 with TRBJ2-5; 7 bases map to TRBD2. Germline CDR1 is MNHEY and CDR2 is SMNVEV (reference sequence). The CDR3 runs 16 residues. V dropped 5 bases and J dropped 5; count of bases not matched to a gene: 14. The CDR3 sequence: CASSPKGLSFTETQYF. The CDR3 coding sequence is TGTGCCAGCAGTCCAAAGGGACTAAGTTTCACGGAGACCCAGTACTTC.

The CDR3 sequence: CASSQDVRDPKKGEQFF. CDR3 sequence (DNA): TGTGCCAGCAGCCAAGACGTGCGGGACCCCAAGAAGGGTGAGCAGTTCTTC. The chain carries TRBV14 and TRBJ2-1; possibly TRBD2 for D (6 bases). Germline-derived CDR1 and CDR2 are SGHDN and FVKESK. Trimming removed 0 bases from V and 9 bases from J, with 21 bases in between. CDR3 length: 17 residues.

The chain has TRBV5-4 and TRBJ2-4, with D maybe TRBD2 (5 bases). V lost 2 bases and J 0 bases, leaving 15 bases between the germline ends. There are 17 residues in the CDR3. Looked up from germline, CDR1 is SGHNT and CDR2 is YYREEE (reference sequence). CDR3 in DNA: TGTGCCAGCAGCTTAGACGACACTAGTGGAGCCAAAAACATTCAGTACTTC. Translating gives CASSLDDTSGAKNIQYF.

The rearrangement uses TRBV5-1 and TRBJ2-7; tentative D call: TRBD1 (5 bases). Trimming removed 4 bases at V and 7 bases at J, with 24 bases between. CDR1 SGHRS and CDR2 YFSETQ come from the germline V gene. The CDR3 covers 16 residues. The CDR3 loop is CASSLEARDGFWEQYF. CDR3 DNA: TGCGCCAGCAGCCTTGAGGCCAGGGATGGATTTTGGGAGCAGTACTTC.